This is a list of T cell receptor beta chains from one sample in a study of blood T cell repertoires in COVID-19. Produced via immunoSEQ multiplex PCR; TCRdb's table is partial and in-frame only. The sample records over 35,000 clones, 81% being singletons. Sequencing was done on a sample of peripheral blood. These receptors were obtained from a man in his forties with active or convalescent COVID-19. CDR3s include the opening cysteine and the closing phenylalanine or tryptophan. D genes are given only for firm matches. Part of the rows lack a size; the others show once, few, many or a class for expanded clones.

clone_size	d_call	j_call	v_call	cdr3_nt	cdr3_aa
once	TRBD1	TRBJ2-7	TRBV5-1	TGCGCCAGCGCCCCCGGGACAGGCTCCTACGAGCAGTACTTC	CASAPGTGSYEQYF
NA	NA	TRBJ2-1	TRBV9	TGTGCCAGCAGCCCCGCGGGGCGCGATGAGCAGTTCTTC	CASSPAGRDEQFF
few	NA	TRBJ2-4	TRBV7-9	TGTGCCAGCAGTGTATCCCTAGCCAAAAACATTCAGTACTTC	CASSVSLAKNIQYF
NA	TRBD2	TRBJ2-7	TRBV30	TGTGCCTTGACGGGGAGGGATCTCTACGAGCAGTACTTC	CALTGRDLYEQYF
NA	TRBD1	TRBJ2-2	TRBV9	TGTGCCAGCAGCCCCAGACAGGGGGTGGGAACCGGGGAGCTGTTTTTT	CASSPRQGVGTGELFF
NA	TRBD1	TRBJ1-6	TRBV12-3/TRBV12-4	TGTGCCAGCGGACAGGGGGATTCACCCCTCCACTTT	CASGQGDSPLHF
NA	NA	TRBJ2-3	TRBV27	TGTGCCAGCACAAGCACAGATACGCAGTATTTT	CASTSTDTQYF
NA	TRBD1	TRBJ2-7	TRBV7-9	TGTGCCAGCAGCTTAGTAGGGGCAGGGGGCGCGGGAGAGCAGTACTTC	CASSLVGAGGAGEQYF
NA	TRBD1	TRBJ1-6	TRBV19	TGTGCCAGTAACCCCGACAGGGGAGTTAATTCACCCCTCCACTTT	CASNPDRGVNSPLHF
NA	NA	TRBJ2-2	TRBV5-5	TGTGCCAGCAGCTCCGTTGCCGGGGAGATCACCGGGGAGCTGTTTTTT	CASSSVAGEITGELFF
NA	NA	TRBJ1-4	TRBV6-5	TGTGCCAGCAGTCTTTCGTCAACTAATGAAAAACTGTTTTTT	CASSLSSTNEKLFF
NA	NA	TRBJ1-3	TRBV12-3/TRBV12-4	TGTGCCAGCAGTCAGGGGTCGGCAAACACCATATATTTT	CASSQGSANTIYF
large	NA	TRBJ2-3	TRBV30	TGTGCCTCCGGGGCAGGGGCGCGTTTGGATACGCAGTATTTT	CASGAGARLDTQYF
NA	NA	TRBJ1-5	TRBV28	TGTGCCAGCCATTCGCGGCCACCCCAGCATTTT	CASHSRPPQHF
many	NA	TRBJ1-1	TRBV2	TGTGCCAGCTATCGGGGAATGAACACTGAAGCTTTCTTT	CASYRGMNTEAFF
NA	NA	TRBJ1-2	TRBV24-1	TGTGCCACCAGTGACCGCGCGTTTTACTATGGCTACACCTTC	CATSDRAFYYGYTF
NA	NA	TRBJ2-5	TRBV13	TGTGCCAGCAGCCTTCTCGAGACCCAGTACTTC	CASSLLETQYF
few	NA	TRBJ1-2	TRBV28	TGTGCCAGCTCGGTGTCGGGCTATGGCTACACCTTC	CASSVSGYGYTF
NA	TRBD2	TRBJ2-1	TRBV19	TGTGCCAGTAGTATTGATAGCGGGAGAAACTACAATGAGCAGTTCTTC	CASSIDSGRNYNEQFF
NA	NA	TRBJ1-2	TRBV19	TGTGCCAGTAGTACTCCGACAGCTACATATGGCTACACCTTC	CASSTPTATYGYTF
NA	NA	TRBJ2-1	TRBV2	TGTGCCAGCAGCGGGAATGAGCAGTTCTTC	CASSGNEQFF
NA	NA	TRBJ2-2	TRBV7-6	TGTGCCAGCAGCTTGAACAGGGGGGGAACCGGGGAGCTGTTTTTT	CASSLNRGGTGELFF
NA	TRBD2	TRBJ2-1	TRBV5-5	TGTGCCAGCAGCTTGGTAGTAGCGGGGGTCAATGAGCAGTTCTTC	CASSLVVAGVNEQFF
NA	TRBD1	TRBJ1-5	TRBV5-6	TGTGCCAGCAGCTTGTCTACAGGGGGTCATCAGCCCCAGCATTTT	CASSLSTGGHQPQHF
NA	NA	TRBJ2-7	TRBV3-1/TRBV3-2	TGTGCCAGCAGCCCGGGAACAGGGTCTATCTACGAGCAGTACTTC	CASSPGTGSIYEQYF
NA	NA	TRBJ1-2	TRBV7-2	TGTGCCAGCAGCTTGGTTGCGGGTGCGGACTATGGCTACACCTTC	CASSLVAGADYGYTF
NA	NA	TRBJ1-4	TRBV18	TGTGCCAGCTCACCAAGGGAGGCAACTAATGAAAAACTGTTTTTT	CASSPREATNEKLFF
NA	TRBD1	TRBJ1-4	TRBV3-1/TRBV3-2	TGTGCCAGCAGCCAAGAAGGCGGACAGGGGTTAGGAAAACTGTTTTTT	CASSQEGGQGLGKLFF
NA	NA	TRBJ1-5	TRBV6-6	TGTGCCAGCAGTTACCGGTCAACGATCAATCAGCCCCAGCATTTT	CASSYRSTINQPQHF
NA	NA	TRBJ2-1	TRBV12-5	TGTGCTAGTGGTTTGGTACCATCCGGGAGCTCTAGTGAGCAGTTCTTC	CASGLVPSGSSSEQFF
NA	TRBD2	TRBJ2-3	TRBV3-1/TRBV3-2	TGTGCCAGCAGCCAAGATAGGGCGGGGGGCCCCTTTTGGGATACGCAGTATTTT	CASSQDRAGGPFWDTQYF
NA	NA	TRBJ1-2	TRBV6-5	TGTGCCAGCAGTCCTGACTTTTTTAACTATGGCTACACCTTC	CASSPDFFNYGYTF
NA	TRBD1	TRBJ1-4	TRBV19	TGTGCCAGTAGTATAGGAGGGGGCCGTAATGAAAAACTGTTTTTT	CASSIGGGRNEKLFF
NA	NA	TRBJ1-2	TRBV19	TGTGCCAGTAGTATAGGGGGCCCCGAAGTGGGAGGCTACACCTTC	CASSIGGPEVGGYTF
NA	TRBD1	TRBJ2-5	TRBV7-8	TGTGCCAGCAGCTTAGTACCCAGGGGGCCGTACCAAGAGACCCAGTACTTC	CASSLVPRGPYQETQYF
NA	NA	TRBJ1-2	TRBV9	TGTGCCAGCAGCGTAGCTACGAGGGACTATGGCTACACCTTC	CASSVATRDYGYTF